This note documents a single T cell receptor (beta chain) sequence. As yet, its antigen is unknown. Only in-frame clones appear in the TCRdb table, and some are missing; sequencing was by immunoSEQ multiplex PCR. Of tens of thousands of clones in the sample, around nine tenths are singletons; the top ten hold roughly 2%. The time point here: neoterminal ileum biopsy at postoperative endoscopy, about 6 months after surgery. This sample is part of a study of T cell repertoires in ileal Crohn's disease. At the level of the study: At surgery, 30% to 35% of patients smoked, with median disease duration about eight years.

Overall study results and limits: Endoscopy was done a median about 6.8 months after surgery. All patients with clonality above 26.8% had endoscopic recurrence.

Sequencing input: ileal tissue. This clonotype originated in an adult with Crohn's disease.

CDR3: CASSNRGPNQPQHF. The CDR3 nucleotides are TGTGCCAGCAGTAACAGGGGCCCCAATCAGCCCCAGCATTTT. The V and J genes are TRBV2 and TRBJ1-5; TRBD1 matches 7 bases. J was trimmed by 3 bases and V by 5 bases; bases with no gene match: 4. CDR3 length equals 14 residues. CDR1 is SNHLY and CDR2 is FYNNEI in the germline V gene. The variable domain in full, with the rest retrieved from reference TRBV2 and TRBJ1-5, is EPEVTQTPSHQVTQMGQEVILRCVPISNHLYFYWYRQILGQKVEFLVSFYNNEISEKSEIFDDQFSVERPDGSNFTLKIRSTKLEDSAMYFCASSNRGPNQPQHFGDGTRLSIL.